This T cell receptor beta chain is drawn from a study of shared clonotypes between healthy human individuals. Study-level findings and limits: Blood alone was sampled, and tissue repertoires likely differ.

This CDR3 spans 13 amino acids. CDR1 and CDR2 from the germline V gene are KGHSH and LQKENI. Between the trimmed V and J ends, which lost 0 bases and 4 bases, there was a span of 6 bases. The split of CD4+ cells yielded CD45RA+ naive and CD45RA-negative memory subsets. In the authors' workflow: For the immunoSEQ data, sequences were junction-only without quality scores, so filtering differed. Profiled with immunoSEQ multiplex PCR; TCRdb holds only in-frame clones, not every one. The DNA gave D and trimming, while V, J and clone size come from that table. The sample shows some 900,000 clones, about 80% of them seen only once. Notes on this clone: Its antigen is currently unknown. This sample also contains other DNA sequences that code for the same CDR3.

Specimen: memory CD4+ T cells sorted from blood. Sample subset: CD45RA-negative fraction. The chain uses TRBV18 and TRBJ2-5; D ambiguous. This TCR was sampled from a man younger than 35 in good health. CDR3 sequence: CASSPPGGETQYF. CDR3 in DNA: TGTGCCAGCTCACCACCGGGTGGAGAGACCCAGTACTTC.